The 5 T cell receptor beta chains reported below all come from one sample, sequenced in a study of blood T cell repertoires in COVID-19. Method: immunoSEQ multiplex PCR; TCRdb's copy keeps in-frame clones and lacks some. Of roughly 200,000 clones listed, approximately 83% were seen once; the top ten hold more than 2.5%. The sample taken for sequencing was peripheral blood. The origin of the receptors is a man aged 55 to 70 with acute or convalescent COVID-19.

This CDR3 reads CASSLGDRVGPEAFF. CDR3 DNA: TGTGCCAGCAGCTTGGGTGACAGGGTGGGGCCTGAAGCTTTCTTT. This rearrangement joins TRBV5-5 to TRBJ1-1, with TRBD1 matching 7 bases. CDR3 length: 15 amino acids. The V and J ends lost 0 bases and 6 bases, in that order; junction bases with no gene match: 8. Germline CDR1 reads SGHKS; CDR2 reads YYEKEE (reference sequence). The full variable domain, completed using reference TRBV5-5 and TRBJ1-1, is DAGVTQSPTHLIKTRGQQVTLRCSPISGHKSVSWYQQVLGQGPQFIFQYYEKEERGRGNFPDRFSARQFPNYSSELNVNALLLGDSALYLCASSLGDRVGPEAFFGQGTRLTVV.

The chain uses TRBV6-4 and TRBJ2-2, with 8 nucleotides matching TRBD1. Germline V CDR1 and CDR2: MRHNA, SNTAGT. The CDR3 spans 17 residues. V lost 5 bases, J lost 2 bases, and 10 bases stayed unmatched. The CDR3 here is CASSRTLGQANTGELFF. The CDR3 DNA sequence: TGTGCCAGCAGTCGCACGTTGGGACAGGCTAACACCGGGGAGCTGTTTTTT.

The chain couples TRBV7-2 to TRBJ2-3, with TRBD2 as a possible D gene (5 bases). Germline-derived CDR1 and CDR2 are SGHTA and FQGNSA. V was shortened by 6 bases and J by 2 bases, with 9 bases between the two germline ends. CDR3 size: 13 residues. Written as DNA, the CDR3 is TGTGCCAGCAGACCGGGATTCACAGATACGCAGTATTTT. It encodes CASRPGFTDTQYF.

This clone has only one observation. The chain employs TRBV6-6 and TRBJ2-2; possible D gene TRBD2, 6 bases. The V end lost 4 bases, the J end lost 5 bases, and 14 bases lay between the germline ends. The germline V gene has CDR1 MNHNY and CDR2 SVGAGI (reference sequence). The CDR3 runs to 15 residues. The CDR3 region is CASSSVGSVTGELFF. The DNA for the CDR3 is TGTGCCAGCAGTTCGGTCGGGAGTGTTACCGGGGAGCTGTTTTTT.

CDR3: CASSISSGTAYNEQFF. In DNA, the CDR3 is TGTGCCAGTAGTATTTCCTCCGGGACAGCTTACAATGAGCAGTTCTTC. The gene calls are TRBV19 and TRBJ2-1; 7 bases align to TRBD1. The CDR3 length is 16 residues. Germline V gene sequence: CDR1 LNHDA, CDR2 SQIVND (reference sequence). V shed 3 bases and J 4 bases; nucleotides not matched to a gene: 9. The complete variable domain, with remaining parts taken from reference TRBV19 and TRBJ2-1, reads DGGITQSPKYLFRKEGQNVTLSCEQNLNHDAMYWYRQDPGQGLRLIYYSQIVNDFQKGDIAEGYSVSREKKESFPLTVTSAQKNPTAFYLCASSISSGTAYNEQFFGPGTRLTVL.